A single sample gave rise to the 13 T cell receptor beta chains below, sequenced in a study of cytomegalovirus exposure and HLA in healthy donors. 60 Vbeta and 13 Jbeta primers were used in PCR. The table came from immunoSEQ multiplex PCR; TCRdb's copy has only in-frame clones and leaves some out. The table lists about 140,000 clones, over 65% of them singletons. The sample taken for sequencing was PBMCs. Receptors originate from a woman aged 25 to 39 in good health and CMV-seronegative.

This clone was seen just once. J is TRBJ1-5 and V is TRBV4-1, with TRBD1 as a possible D gene (5 bases). The CDR3 consists of 14 residues. V lost 1 base, J lost 5 bases, and 9 bases lay in between. Germline loops: CDR1 MGHRA, CDR2 YSYEKL. The CDR3 here is CASSQVQVDQPQHF. The CDR3 DNA sequence: TGCGCCAGCAGCCAAGTACAGGTAGATCAGCCCCAGCATTTT.

A few counts support this clone. J is TRBJ1-5 and V is TRBV28; tentative D call: TRBD1 (5 bases). In germline, CDR1 is MDHEN, CDR2 SYDVKM. The CDR3 has 16 residues. V gave up 5 bases and J gave up 4 bases, with 18 bases separating them. The CDR3: CASSPMGPGVNQPQHF. The DNA of the CDR3 is TGTGCCAGCAGTCCAATGGGACCGGGAGTAAATCAGCCCCAGCATTTT. Variable domain in full (rest from reference TRBV28 and TRBJ1-5): DVKVTQSSRYLVKRTGEKVFLECVQDMDHENMFWYRQDPGLGLRLIYFSYDVKMKEKGDIPEGYSVSREKKERFSLILESASTNQTSMYLCASSPMGPGVNQPQHFGDGTRLSIL.

V usage is TRBV5-1 and J usage is TRBJ1-1, with 9 bases matching TRBD1. CDR1 and CDR2 (germline): SGHRS, YFSETQ. The CDR3 totals 13 residues. Unmatched junction bases numbered 8, after V lost 2 bases and J lost 12 bases. For the CDR3, the DNA is TGCGCCAGCAGCTTCACTACAGGGGGCGGACCTTTCTTT. Translated, it gives CASSFTTGGGPFF.

This chain connects TRBV2 to TRBJ1-5; the D gene is possibly TRBD1 (6 bases). Germline V gives CDR1 SNHLY, CDR2 FYNNEI. Trimming shortened V by 8 bases and J by 5 bases, and 16 bases separated the two germline ends. The CDR3 consists of 14 residues. The DNA of the CDR3 is TGTGCCAGCGGGGGGGCCCGGGGCGATCAGCCCCAGCATTTT. Its protein product is CASGGARGDQPQHF.

The chain links TRBV28 to TRBJ1-1, with D possibly matching TRBD1 (5 bases). The CDR3 length is 14 residues. V was cut by 7 bases and J by 1 base, with 13 bases left in between. Per the germline V gene, CDR1 is MDHEN and CDR2 is SYDVKM. The CDR3 nucleotides are TGTGCCAGCATCATTGGGGGGAGGAACACTGAAGCTTTCTTT. Translation gives CASIIGGRNTEAFF.

The chain combines TRBV7-7 with TRBJ2-7; D possibly corresponds to TRBD1 (5 bases). CDR3 length: 13 residues. The germline V gene has CDR1 SSHAT and CDR2 FNYEAQ (reference sequence). The CDR3 bases are TGTGCTAGCAGCTTACCAGGGTCCTACGAGCAGTACGTC. Translating gives CASSLPGSYEQYV.

The rearrangement links TRBV27 to TRBJ1-2, with 8 bases fitting TRBD1. In germline, CDR1 is MNHEY, CDR2 SMNVEV (reference sequence). After removal of 4 bases from V and 3 bases from J, the junction contained 7 bases not matched to a gene. The CDR3 runs to 15 residues. CDR3 loop: CASSSQGAGDYGYTF. The CDR3 region has the DNA TGTGCCAGCAGTTCGCAGGGGGCTGGTGACTATGGCTACACCTTC.

The sample holds one count of this clone. The CDR3, as DNA: TGTGCCAGTAGGCCGGGACTGGGGCCCTACGAGCAGTACTTC. Its translation is CASRPGLGPYEQYF. This chain joins TRBV19 and TRBJ2-7; tentatively, D is TRBD2 (6 bases). This CDR3 has 14 amino acids. V lost 6 bases to trimming and J lost 2 bases, with 14 bases between them. Germline V gene lookup returns CDR1 LNHDA and CDR2 SQIVND (reference sequence).

This clone was counted between two and nine times. The rearrangement joins TRBV5-3 to TRBJ2-7; D call uncertain. TRBV5-3 is labeled an ORF, and its function is uncertain. The V end was cut by 4 bases, the J end by 7 bases, with 15 bases between. CDR3 length: 13 amino acids. CDR3 bases: TGTGCCAGAAGCCCAGTCCTCCCTCGGGAGCAGTACGTC. Its protein product is CARSPVLPREQYV.

This clone was seen a handful of times. This rearrangement joins TRBV20-1 to TRBJ2-1; 7 bases map to TRBD2. This CDR3 has 10 amino acids. Germline CDR1 is DFQATT and CDR2 is SNEGSKA (reference sequence). CDR3 nucleotides: TGCAGGGAAGGGGAGGGTGAGCAGTTCTTC. It translates to CREGEGEQFF.

The J gene is TRBJ1-1, the V gene TRBV5-4; D remains ambiguous. Trimming stripped 0 bases from V and 4 bases from J, with 19 bases between. This CDR3 contains 17 residues. Per germline, CDR1 SGHNT and CDR2 YYREEE (reference sequence). CDR3 region: CASSLVQKGGLGTEAFF. The DNA of the CDR3 is TGTGCCAGCAGCTTGGTTCAGAAGGGAGGGTTGGGCACTGAAGCTTTCTTT. Drawing the rest from reference TRBV5-4 and TRBJ1-1, the complete variable domain is ETGVTQSPTHLIKTRGQQVTLRCSSQSGHNTVSWYQQALGQGPQFIFQYYREEENGRGNFPPRFSGLQFPNYSSELNVNALELDDSALYLCASSLVQKGGLGTEAFFGQGTRLTVV.

The chain is built from TRBV10-3 and TRBJ2-3; the match to TRBD2 covers 10 bases. CDR3 length: 14 amino acids. The ends lost 6 bases at V and 5 bases at J; junction bases unmatched: 5. Looked up from germline, CDR1 is ENHRY and CDR2 is SYGVKD. CDR3 coding DNA: TGTGCCATCAGAAGCGGGAGGGCCGGAGATACGCAGTATTTT. Translation: CAIRSGRAGDTQYF.

The chain recombines TRBV10-1 with TRBJ2-7; weak D call: TRBD2 (5 bases). Germline V gives CDR1 WNHNN, CDR2 SYGVQD (reference sequence). Trimming pared 4 bases from V and 6 bases from J, leaving 13 bases between. The CDR3 spans 13 residues. The CDR3 is CASSAQRASEQYF. The DNA of the CDR3 is TGCGCCAGCAGTGCCCAGAGGGCAAGCGAGCAGTACTTC.